A single T cell receptor beta chain is shown here with its context. Per the study methods: How many nucleated cells were present was estimated from reference gene primer amplification. Clones were read by immunoSEQ multiplex PCR, and TCRdb kept only the in-frame ones, dropping some. The V and J calls and clone size were taken over from that table, and D and trimming were inferred from the DNA. Of some 340,000 clones in the sample, approximately 81% were seen once. The data belong to a study of blood T cell repertoires in COVID-19. Study-level information: Samples taken during acute and convalescent COVID-19 were collected in the United States, Italy and Spain. The analysed material was cDNA or gDNA that came from T cells, B-cell-depleted T cells, or PBMCs.

CDR1 and CDR2 (germline): LNHNV, YYDKDF (reference sequence). Trimming at V came to 5 bases and at J to 3 bases, leaving 8 bases not matched to a gene. The CDR3 covers 15 residues. The sequenced sample consisted of peripheral blood. This receptor was obtained from a woman aged 18 to 35 with acute or convalescent COVID-19. The chain uses TRBV15 and TRBJ2-5; TRBD2 matches 8 bases. In DNA, the CDR3 is TGTGCCACCAGCGGATGGGGAGCGGGAGAAGAGACCCAGTACTTC. This sequence encodes CATSGWGAGEETQYF.